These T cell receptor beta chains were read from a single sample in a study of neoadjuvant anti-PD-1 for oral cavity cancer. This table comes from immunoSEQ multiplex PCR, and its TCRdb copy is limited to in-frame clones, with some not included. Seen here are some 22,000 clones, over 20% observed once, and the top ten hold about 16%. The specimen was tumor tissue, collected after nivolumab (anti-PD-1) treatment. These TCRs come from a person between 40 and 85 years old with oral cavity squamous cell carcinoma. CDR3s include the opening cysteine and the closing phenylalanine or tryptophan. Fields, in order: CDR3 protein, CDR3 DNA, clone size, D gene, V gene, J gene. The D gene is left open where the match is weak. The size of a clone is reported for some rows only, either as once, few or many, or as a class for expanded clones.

CDR3aa: CASGAFGFNEQFF
CDR3nt: TGCGCCAGCGGGGCATTTGGGTTCAATGAGCAGTTCTTC
abundance: few
d_gene: NA
v_gene: TRBV10-1
j_gene: TRBJ2-1

CDR3aa: CAISESDEHEQYF
CDR3nt: TGTGCCATCAGTGAGTCGGATGAGCACGAGCAGTACTTC
abundance: once
d_gene: NA
v_gene: TRBV10-3
j_gene: TRBJ2-7

CDR3aa: CASSPGLAIPPDTQYF
CDR3nt: TGTGCCAGCTCACCGGGACTAGCGATCCCCCCAGATACGCAGTATTTT
abundance: many
d_gene: TRBD2
v_gene: TRBV18
j_gene: TRBJ2-3

CDR3aa: CASSSGTGGVISYGYTF
CDR3nt: TGTGCCAGCAGCTCCGGGACAGGGGGTGTTATTTCGTATGGCTACACCTTC
abundance: many
d_gene: TRBD1
v_gene: TRBV7-9
j_gene: TRBJ1-2

CDR3aa: CASGPLSGGRFNEQFF
CDR3nt: TGCGCCAGCGGCCCCCTGTCGGGGGGGCGTTTTAATGAGCAGTTCTTC
abundance: medium-sized
d_gene: TRBD2
v_gene: TRBV10-2
j_gene: TRBJ2-1

CDR3aa: CASSLGSPNSPLHF
CDR3nt: TGTGCCAGCAGCTTGGGTTCACCAAATTCACCCCTCCACTTT
abundance: few
d_gene: NA
v_gene: TRBV5-6
j_gene: TRBJ1-6

CDR3aa: CAIGTGGQTQYF
CDR3nt: TGTGCCATCGGGACAGGTGGACAGACCCAGTACTTC
abundance: NA
d_gene: TRBD1
v_gene: TRBV27
j_gene: TRBJ2-5

CDR3aa: CSVHKQGGDTEAFF
CDR3nt: TGCAGCGTCCACAAACAGGGGGGGGACACTGAAGCTTTCTTT
abundance: NA
d_gene: TRBD1
v_gene: TRBV29-1
j_gene: TRBJ1-1

CDR3aa: CASSFGLAGSDEQYF
CDR3nt: TGTGCCAGCAGCTTTGGACTAGCGGGATCGGACGAGCAGTACTTC
abundance: NA
d_gene: TRBD2
v_gene: TRBV13
j_gene: TRBJ2-7

CDR3aa: CASSLEGAANYGYTF
CDR3nt: TGTGCCAGCAGCTTAGAGGGGGCAGCTAACTATGGCTACACCTTC
abundance: NA
d_gene: NA
v_gene: TRBV11-2
j_gene: TRBJ1-2

CDR3aa: CASGLVRVWRQIEHVAKNIQYF
CDR3nt: TGTGCTAGTGGTTTGGTACGGGTTTGGAGACAGATAGAACATGTAGCCAAAAACATTCAGTACTTC
abundance: NA
d_gene: NA
v_gene: TRBV12-5
j_gene: TRBJ2-4

CDR3aa: CASSSTAVGFGYTF
CDR3nt: TGTGCCAGCAGCTCAACCGCCGTGGGGTTTGGCTACACCTTC
abundance: few
d_gene: NA
v_gene: TRBV7-9
j_gene: TRBJ1-2

CDR3aa: CASRGGLDYEQYF
CDR3nt: TGTGCCAGCAGGGGGGGGCTGGACTACGAGCAGTACTTC
abundance: NA
d_gene: NA
v_gene: TRBV6-6
j_gene: TRBJ2-7

CDR3aa: CASSLDFGAYNEQFF
CDR3nt: TGCGCCAGCAGCTTGGATTTCGGAGCCTACAATGAGCAGTTCTTC
abundance: NA
d_gene: NA
v_gene: TRBV5-1
j_gene: TRBJ2-1

CDR3aa: CASSIRSGTEQFF
CDR3nt: TGTGCCAGTAGTATTCGGTCAGGGACTGAGCAGTTCTTC
abundance: NA
d_gene: NA
v_gene: TRBV19
j_gene: TRBJ2-1

CDR3aa: CASSLRTSGSQFYYEQYF
CDR3nt: TGTGCCAGCAGCTTAAGGACTAGCGGGAGTCAATTCTACTACGAGCAGTACTTC
abundance: NA
d_gene: TRBD2
v_gene: TRBV7-8
j_gene: TRBJ2-7

CDR3aa: CASSPRTGVFRTSGYNEQFF
CDR3nt: TGTGCCAGCAGCCCCCGGACAGGGGTTTTTCGGACTAGCGGCTACAATGAGCAGTTCTTC
abundance: once
d_gene: NA
v_gene: TRBV9
j_gene: TRBJ2-1

CDR3aa: CASGWTRTREQFF
CDR3nt: TGTGCCAGCGGTTGGACACGGACGCGCGAGCAGTTCTTC
abundance: NA
d_gene: NA
v_gene: TRBV6-5
j_gene: TRBJ2-1

CDR3aa: CASSPASGQGHGYTF
CDR3nt: TGTGCCAGCAGTCCAGCTAGTGGACAGGGGCATGGCTACACCTTC
abundance: NA
d_gene: TRBD1
v_gene: TRBV28
j_gene: TRBJ1-2

CDR3aa: CASSQGFASMNTEAFF
CDR3nt: TGCGCCAGCAGCCAAGGGTTTGCCAGCATGAACACTGAAGCTTTCTTT
abundance: NA
d_gene: NA
v_gene: TRBV4-1
j_gene: TRBJ1-1

CDR3aa: CASMKRGLGNQPQHF
CDR3nt: TGTGCCAGCATGAAGAGGGGGCTCGGCAATCAGCCCCAGCATTTT
abundance: few
d_gene: TRBD1
v_gene: TRBV28
j_gene: TRBJ1-5

CDR3aa: CASSLRQRTEAFF
CDR3nt: TGTGCCAGCAGCCTTCGACAGCGCACTGAAGCTTTCTTT
abundance: NA
d_gene: NA
v_gene: TRBV11-2
j_gene: TRBJ1-1

CDR3aa: CASSGSGRWTNTGELFF
CDR3nt: TGTGCCAGCAGCGGTAGCGGCCGTTGGACGAACACCGGGGAGCTGTTTTTT
abundance: NA
d_gene: NA
v_gene: TRBV9
j_gene: TRBJ2-2

CDR3aa: CAIRLGQTQYF
CDR3nt: TGTGCCATCCGTCTAGGGCAGACCCAGTACTTC
abundance: few
d_gene: NA
v_gene: TRBV6-6
j_gene: TRBJ2-5

CDR3aa: CASSKSLHLRASQETQYF
CDR3nt: TGTGCCAGCAGTAAAAGCCTCCACCTTCGGGCAAGCCAAGAGACCCAGTACTTC
abundance: few
d_gene: NA
v_gene: TRBV2
j_gene: TRBJ2-5

CDR3aa: CASSSDGFYNSPLHF
CDR3nt: TGTGCCAGCAGCTCGGACGGCTTCTATAATTCACCCCTCCACTTT
abundance: NA
d_gene: NA
v_gene: TRBV5-5
j_gene: TRBJ1-6

CDR3aa: CASSWGTGTGWRSTEAFF
CDR3nt: TGTGCCAGCAGCTGGGGAACCGGGACAGGGTGGCGAAGCACTGAAGCTTTCTTT
abundance: NA
d_gene: TRBD1
v_gene: TRBV11-2
j_gene: TRBJ1-1

CDR3aa: CASSLVGLAGETQYF
CDR3nt: TGCGCCAGCAGCTTGGTTGGACTAGCGGGGGAGACCCAGTACTTC
abundance: NA
d_gene: TRBD2
v_gene: TRBV5-1
j_gene: TRBJ2-5

CDR3aa: CASSLMMRETGTGELFF
CDR3nt: TGTGCCAGCAGCTTAATGATGCGGGAGACTGGAACCGGGGAGCTGTTTTTT
abundance: once
d_gene: TRBD2
v_gene: TRBV7-3
j_gene: TRBJ2-2